This TCR beta chain was sequenced for a study of human T cells and chemical hapten exposure. On the study more broadly: TCR yields differed between samples (mainly from small differences in pooled library volume).

Germline CDR1 is MDHEN and CDR2 is SYDVKM. The CDR3 consists of 17 residues. Trimming removed 5 bases from V and 4 bases from J; junction bases left unmatched: 14. As regards this clonotype: Its target is unknown.

Individual cDNA molecules each carried unique molecular identifiers attached by the library. TCRdb independently ran MiXCR on the RACE reads; one entry per CDR3 protein. The sample contains roughly 50,000 distinct CDR3 sequences, 9.9% of which appear only once. Points from the study as a whole: Expanded TCRs grouped into significantly more large CDR3 similarity clusters than controls produced. TCRs whose frequency exceeded 1 in 1000 remained the same following DPC sensitization.

Regarding time point: pre-sensitization, week 0. Treatment meaning: therapeutic diphenylcyclopropenone sensitization with weekly scalp DPC. The gene calls are TRBV28 and TRBJ2-7; 10 nucleotides agree with TRBD2. This specimen was whole blood, taken in connection with sensitization to the hapten diphenylcyclopropenone (DPC). The clonotype was recovered from a man aged 35 to 55 with alopecia areata. Some clones in this sample may be carry-over from other donors' samples. CDR3 residues: CASSPIPGTSVLYEQYF. CDR3 bases: TGTGCCAGCAGTCCCATTCCCGGGACTAGCGTACTATACGAGCAGTACTTC.